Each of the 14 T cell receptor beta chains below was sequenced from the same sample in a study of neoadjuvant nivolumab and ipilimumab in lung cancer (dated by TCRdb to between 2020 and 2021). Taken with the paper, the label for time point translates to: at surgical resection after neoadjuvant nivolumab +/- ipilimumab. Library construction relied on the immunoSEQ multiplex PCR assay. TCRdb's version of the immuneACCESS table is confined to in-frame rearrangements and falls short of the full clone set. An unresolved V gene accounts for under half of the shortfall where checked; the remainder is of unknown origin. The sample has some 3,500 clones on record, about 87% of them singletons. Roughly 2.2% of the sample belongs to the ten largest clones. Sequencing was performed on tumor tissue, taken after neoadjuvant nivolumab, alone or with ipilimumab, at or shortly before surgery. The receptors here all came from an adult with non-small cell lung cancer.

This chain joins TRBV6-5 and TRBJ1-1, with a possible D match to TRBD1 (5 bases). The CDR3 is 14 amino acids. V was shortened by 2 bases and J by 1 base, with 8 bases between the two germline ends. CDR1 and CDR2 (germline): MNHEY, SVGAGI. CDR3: CASSYRRENTEAFF. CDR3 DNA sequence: TGTGCCAGCAGTTACCGCAGGGAGAACACTGAAGCTTTCTTT.

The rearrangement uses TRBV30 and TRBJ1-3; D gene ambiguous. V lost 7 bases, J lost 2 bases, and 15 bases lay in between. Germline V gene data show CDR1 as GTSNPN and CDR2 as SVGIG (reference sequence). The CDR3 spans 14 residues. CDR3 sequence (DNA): TGTGCCTCGCAAATTGGGATGGCTGGAAACACCATATATTTT. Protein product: CASQIGMAGNTIYF.

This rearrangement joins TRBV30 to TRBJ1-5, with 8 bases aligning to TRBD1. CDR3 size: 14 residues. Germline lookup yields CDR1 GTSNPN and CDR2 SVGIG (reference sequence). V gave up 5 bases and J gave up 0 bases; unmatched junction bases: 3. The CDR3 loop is CAWDRGLSNQPQHF. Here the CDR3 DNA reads TGTGCCTGGGACAGGGGCCTTAGCAATCAGCCCCAGCATTTT.

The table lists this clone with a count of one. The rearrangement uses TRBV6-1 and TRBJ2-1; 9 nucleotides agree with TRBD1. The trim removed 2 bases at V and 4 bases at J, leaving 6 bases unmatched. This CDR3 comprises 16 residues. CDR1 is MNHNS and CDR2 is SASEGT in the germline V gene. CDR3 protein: CASSESTGTGYNEQFF. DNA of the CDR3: TGTGCCAGCAGTGAATCGACCGGGACAGGGTACAATGAGCAGTTCTTC.

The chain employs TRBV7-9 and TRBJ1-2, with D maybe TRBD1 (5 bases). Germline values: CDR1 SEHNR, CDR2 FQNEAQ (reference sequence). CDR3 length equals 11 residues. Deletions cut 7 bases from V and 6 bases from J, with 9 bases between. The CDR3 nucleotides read TGTGCCAGCACCCAGACAGATGGCTACACCTTC. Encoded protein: CASTQTDGYTF.

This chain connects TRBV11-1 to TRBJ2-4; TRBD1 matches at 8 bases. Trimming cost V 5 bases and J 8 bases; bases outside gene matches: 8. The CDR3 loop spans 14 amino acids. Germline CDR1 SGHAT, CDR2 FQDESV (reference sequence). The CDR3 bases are TGTGCCAGCAGCCACGTGGGACAGGCCCACATTCAGTACTTC. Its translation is CASSHVGQAHIQYF.

The CDR3 sequence is CASSFTGFPYGYTF. The CDR3 DNA reads as TGTGCCAGCAGTTTTACTGGCTTCCCATATGGCTACACCTTC. V usage is TRBV5-8 and J usage is TRBJ1-2; D gene uncertain. Germline CDR1 is SGHTS and CDR2 is YDEGEE. Trimming left V 5 bases short and J 5 bases short, with 16 bases between. The CDR3 length is 14 residues.

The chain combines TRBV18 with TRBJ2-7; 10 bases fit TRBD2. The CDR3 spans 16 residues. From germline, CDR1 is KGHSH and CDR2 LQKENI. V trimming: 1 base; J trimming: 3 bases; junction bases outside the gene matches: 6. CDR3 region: CASSPRLAGDNYEQYF. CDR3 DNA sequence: TGTGCCAGCTCACCACGTCTAGCGGGGGATAACTACGAGCAGTACTTC.

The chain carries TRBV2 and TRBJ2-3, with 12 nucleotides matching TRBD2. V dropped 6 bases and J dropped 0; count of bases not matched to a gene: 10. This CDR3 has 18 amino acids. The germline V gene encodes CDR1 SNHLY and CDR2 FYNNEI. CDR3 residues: CASRVRLAGAFSTDTQYF. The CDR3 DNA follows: TGTGCCAGCAGAGTGCGACTAGCGGGGGCCTTTAGCACAGATACGCAGTATTTT.

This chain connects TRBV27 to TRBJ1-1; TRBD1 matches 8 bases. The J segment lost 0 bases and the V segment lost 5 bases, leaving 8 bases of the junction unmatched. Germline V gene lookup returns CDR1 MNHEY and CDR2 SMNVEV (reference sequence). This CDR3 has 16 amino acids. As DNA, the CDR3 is TGTGCCAGCAGTGCCTCAGGGGGCTTTGTGAACACTGAAGCTTTCTTT. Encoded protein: CASSASGGFVNTEAFF.

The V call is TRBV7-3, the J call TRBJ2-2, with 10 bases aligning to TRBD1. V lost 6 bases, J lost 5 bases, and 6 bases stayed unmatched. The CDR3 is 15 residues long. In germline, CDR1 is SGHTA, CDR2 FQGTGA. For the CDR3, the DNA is TGTGCCAGCAGACAGACAGGGGGCGCGACCGGGGAGCTGTTTTTT. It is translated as CASRQTGGATGELFF.

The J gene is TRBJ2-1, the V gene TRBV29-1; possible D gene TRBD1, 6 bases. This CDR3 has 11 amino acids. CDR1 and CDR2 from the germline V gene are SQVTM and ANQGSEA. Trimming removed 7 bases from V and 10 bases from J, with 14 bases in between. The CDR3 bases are TGCAGCGCCAGCCCCAGGGGAGAGCAGTTCTTC. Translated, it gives CSASPRGEQFF.

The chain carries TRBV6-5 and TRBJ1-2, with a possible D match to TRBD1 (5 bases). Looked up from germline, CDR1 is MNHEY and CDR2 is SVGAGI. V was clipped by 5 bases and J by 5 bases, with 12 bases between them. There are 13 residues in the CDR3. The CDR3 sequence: CASSVPGGYGYTF. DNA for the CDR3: TGTGCCAGCAGTGTCCCGGGGGGGTATGGCTACACCTTC.

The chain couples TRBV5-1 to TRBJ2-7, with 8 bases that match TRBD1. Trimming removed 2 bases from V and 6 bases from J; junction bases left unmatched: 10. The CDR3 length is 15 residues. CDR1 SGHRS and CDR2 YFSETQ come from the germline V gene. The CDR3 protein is CASSFQQLDRGEQYF. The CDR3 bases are TGCGCCAGCAGCTTCCAACAACTCGACAGGGGCGAGCAGTACTTC.